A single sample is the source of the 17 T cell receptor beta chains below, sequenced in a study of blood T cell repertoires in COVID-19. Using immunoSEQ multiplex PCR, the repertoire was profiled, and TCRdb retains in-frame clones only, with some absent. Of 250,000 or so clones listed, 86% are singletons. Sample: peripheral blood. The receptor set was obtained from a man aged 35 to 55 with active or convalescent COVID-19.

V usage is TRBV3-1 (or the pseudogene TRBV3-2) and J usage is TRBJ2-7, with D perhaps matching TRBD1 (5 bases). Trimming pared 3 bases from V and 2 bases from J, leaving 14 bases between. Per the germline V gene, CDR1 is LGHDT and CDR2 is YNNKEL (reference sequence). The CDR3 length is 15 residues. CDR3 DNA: TGTGCCAGCAGCCAGGGGCTAGGGGTTACCTACGAGCAGTACTTC. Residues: CASSQGLGVTYEQYF.

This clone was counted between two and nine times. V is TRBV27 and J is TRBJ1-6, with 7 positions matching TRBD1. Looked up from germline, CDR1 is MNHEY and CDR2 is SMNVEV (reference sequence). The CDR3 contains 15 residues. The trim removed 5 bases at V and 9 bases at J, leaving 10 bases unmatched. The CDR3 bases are TGTGCCAGCAGTCGTACAGGGGATCCCAGTTCACCCCTCCACTTT. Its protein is CASSRTGDPSSPLHF.

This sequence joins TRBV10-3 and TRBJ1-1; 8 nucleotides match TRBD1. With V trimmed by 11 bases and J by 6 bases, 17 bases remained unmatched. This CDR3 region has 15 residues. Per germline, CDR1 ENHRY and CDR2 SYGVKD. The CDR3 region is CAAGGPDREHPEAFF. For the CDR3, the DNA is TGTGCCGCCGGGGGGCCGGACAGGGAACACCCTGAAGCTTTCTTT.

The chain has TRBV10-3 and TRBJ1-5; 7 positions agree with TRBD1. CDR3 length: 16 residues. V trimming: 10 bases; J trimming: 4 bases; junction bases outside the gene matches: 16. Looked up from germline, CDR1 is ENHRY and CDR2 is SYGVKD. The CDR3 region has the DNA TGTGCCACGACAGGGCATGGGGGGTTGATAAATCAGCCCCAGCATTTT. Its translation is CATTGHGGLINQPQHF.

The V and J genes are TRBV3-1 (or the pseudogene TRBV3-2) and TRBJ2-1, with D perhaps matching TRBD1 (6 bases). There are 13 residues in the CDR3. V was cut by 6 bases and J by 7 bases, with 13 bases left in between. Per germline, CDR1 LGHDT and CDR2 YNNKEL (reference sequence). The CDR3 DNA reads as TGTGCCAGCAGTCCGCCAGGGGAGAATGAGCAGTTCTTC. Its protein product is CASSPPGENEQFF.

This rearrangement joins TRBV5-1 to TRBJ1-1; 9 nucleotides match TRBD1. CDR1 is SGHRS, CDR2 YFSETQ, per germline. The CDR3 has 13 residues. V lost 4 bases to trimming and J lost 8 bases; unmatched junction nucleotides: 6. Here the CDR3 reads CASSLLTGGEAFF. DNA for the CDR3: TGCGCCAGCAGCCTACTCACAGGGGGCGAAGCTTTCTTT.

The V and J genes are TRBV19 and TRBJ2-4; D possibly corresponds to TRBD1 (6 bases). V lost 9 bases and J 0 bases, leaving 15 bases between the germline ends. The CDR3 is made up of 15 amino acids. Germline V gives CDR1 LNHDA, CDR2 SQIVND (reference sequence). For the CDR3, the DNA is TGTGCCAGCTCCGAGGACAGCAGAGCCAAAAACATTCAGTACTTC. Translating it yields CASSEDSRAKNIQYF.

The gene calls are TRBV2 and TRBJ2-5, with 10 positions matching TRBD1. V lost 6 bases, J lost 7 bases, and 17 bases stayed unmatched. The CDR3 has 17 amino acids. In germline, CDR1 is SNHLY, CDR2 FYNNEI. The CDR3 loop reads CASRPPGQGLVVGTQYF. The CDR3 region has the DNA TGTGCCAGCAGACCGCCGGGACAGGGGTTGGTGGTGGGGACCCAGTACTTC. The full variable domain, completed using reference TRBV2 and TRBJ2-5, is EPEVTQTPSHQVTQMGQEVILRCVPISNHLYFYWYRQILGQKVEFLVSFYNNEISEKSEIFDDQFSVERPDGSNFTLKIRSTKLEDSAMYFCASRPPGQGLVVGTQYFGPGTRLLVL.

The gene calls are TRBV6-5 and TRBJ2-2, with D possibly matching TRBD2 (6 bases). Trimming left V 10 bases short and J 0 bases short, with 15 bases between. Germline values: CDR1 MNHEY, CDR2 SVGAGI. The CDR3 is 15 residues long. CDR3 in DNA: TGTGCCACCCGACTCGCGGGGTCGAACACCGGGGAGCTGTTTTTT. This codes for CATRLAGSNTGELFF.

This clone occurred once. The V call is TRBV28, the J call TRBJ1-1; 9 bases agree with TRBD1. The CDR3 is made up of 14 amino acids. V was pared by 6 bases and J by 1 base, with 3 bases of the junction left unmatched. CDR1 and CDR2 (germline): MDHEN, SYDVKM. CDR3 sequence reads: CASRPTGGNTEAFF. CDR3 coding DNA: TGTGCCAGCAGGCCGACAGGGGGGAACACTGAAGCTTTCTTT.

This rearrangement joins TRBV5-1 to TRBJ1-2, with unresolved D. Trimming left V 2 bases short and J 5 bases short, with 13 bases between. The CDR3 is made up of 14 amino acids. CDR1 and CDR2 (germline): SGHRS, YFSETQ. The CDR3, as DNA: TGCGCCAGCAGCTTCGCGGGCATTAGTTATGGCTACACCTTC. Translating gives CASSFAGISYGYTF.

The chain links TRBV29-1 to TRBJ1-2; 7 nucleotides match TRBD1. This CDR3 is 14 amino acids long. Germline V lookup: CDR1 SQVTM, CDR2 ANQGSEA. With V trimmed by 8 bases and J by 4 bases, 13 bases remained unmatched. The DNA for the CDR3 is TGCAGCTCAGTAAAGCTACAGGGGATCTATGGCTACACCTTC. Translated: CSSVKLQGIYGYTF.

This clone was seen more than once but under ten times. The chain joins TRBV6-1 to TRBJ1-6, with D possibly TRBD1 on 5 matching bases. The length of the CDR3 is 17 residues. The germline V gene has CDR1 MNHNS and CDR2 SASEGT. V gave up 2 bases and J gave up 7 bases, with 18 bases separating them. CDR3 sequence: CASSELSPRTMNSPLHF. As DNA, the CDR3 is TGTGCCAGCAGTGAACTCTCCCCAAGGACAATGAATTCACCCCTCCACTTT.

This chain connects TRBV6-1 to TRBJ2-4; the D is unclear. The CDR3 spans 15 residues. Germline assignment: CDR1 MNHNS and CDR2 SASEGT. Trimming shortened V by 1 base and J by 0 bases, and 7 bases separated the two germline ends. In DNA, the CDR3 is TGTGCCAGCAGTGAAGGTGGGCTAGCCAAAAACATTCAGTACTTC. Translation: CASSEGGLAKNIQYF.

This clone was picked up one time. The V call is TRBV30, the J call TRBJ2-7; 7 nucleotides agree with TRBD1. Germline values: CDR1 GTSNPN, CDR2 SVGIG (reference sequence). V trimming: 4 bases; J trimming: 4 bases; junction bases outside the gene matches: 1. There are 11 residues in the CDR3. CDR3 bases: TGTGCCTGGAACAGGGGTTACGAGCAGTACTTC. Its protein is CAWNRGYEQYF.

The DNA for the CDR3 is TGTGCCAGCAGTTACTCGGGACTGTCCTCCTACGAGCAGTACTTC. This sequence encodes CASSYSGLSSYEQYF. The rearrangement links TRBV6-5 to TRBJ2-7; maybe TRBD2 (6 bases). The CDR3 runs 15 residues. Trimming removed 0 bases from V and 0 bases from J, with 9 bases in between. Germline CDR1 is MNHEY and CDR2 is SVGAGI.

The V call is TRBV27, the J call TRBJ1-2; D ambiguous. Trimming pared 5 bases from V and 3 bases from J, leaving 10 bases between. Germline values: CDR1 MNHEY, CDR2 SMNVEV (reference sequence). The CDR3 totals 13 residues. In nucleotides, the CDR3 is TGTGCCAGCAGTCTACGACACCACTATGGCTACACCTTC. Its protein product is CASSLRHHYGYTF.